This T cell receptor beta chain was identified in a study of cytomegalovirus exposure and HLA in healthy donors. Points from the study as a whole: Trimming of TCR beta V- and J-genes showed a link, identified in a later analysis, to a missense DCLRE1C variant. Information on immune exposure was restricted to one variable (CMV serostatus).

Losses at the gene ends were 2 bases for V and 5 bases for J; bases not matched to a gene: 2. Per germline, CDR1 ENHRY and CDR2 SYGVKD. The CDR3 has 14 amino acids. PCR amplification relied on 60 Vbeta primers (plus 13 Jbeta primers). Here immunoSEQ multiplex PCR was the method, and the copy in TCRdb shows in-frame clones only, minus some. The data hold approximately 110,000 clones, with 74% observed a single time. As concerns this clone: Its target is not known.

This sequence was found in a woman in her fifties or sixties in good health and CMV-seropositive. V usage is TRBV10-3 and J usage is TRBJ1-5, with 8 bases aligning to TRBD1. Material for sequencing was PBMCs. The CDR3 nucleotides are TGTGCCATCAGTGAGGGACAGGGAGATCAGCCCCAGCATTTT. Protein: CAISEGQGDQPQHF.